Here is one TCR beta chain with its context. Its target is unknown. The entry originates in a study of T cell responses to AZD1222 COVID-19 vaccine. Study-level points and caveats: Nearly half of spike-specific TCRs reportedly target variant regions that are unmutated in the B.1.351 and B.1.1.7 variants. Increases in Spike-specific TCR breadth and depth were seen after two AZD1222 doses. Seropositive AZD1222 recipients at baseline numbered only six or seven.

The data were produced by immunoSEQ multiplex PCR, yet TCRdb's version contains in-frame clones alone and is incomplete. The data contain roughly 170,000 clones, roughly 94% of them singletons. Germline V gives CDR1 SGHDN, CDR2 FVKESK. With 1 base removed from V and 4 bases from J, the gap between germline ends came to 13 bases. This CDR3 is built from 15 residues. The specimen was peripheral blood, collected 28 days after the second AZD1222 dose. V gene TRBV14 combines with J gene TRBJ1-2, with D possibly matching TRBD1 (5 bases). The clonotype was recovered from an adult who received the AZD1222 COVID-19 vaccine. The CDR3: CASSQGQPPIYGYTF. In nucleotides, the CDR3 is TGTGCCAGCAGCCAAGGACAGCCGCCTATCTATGGCTACACCTTC.